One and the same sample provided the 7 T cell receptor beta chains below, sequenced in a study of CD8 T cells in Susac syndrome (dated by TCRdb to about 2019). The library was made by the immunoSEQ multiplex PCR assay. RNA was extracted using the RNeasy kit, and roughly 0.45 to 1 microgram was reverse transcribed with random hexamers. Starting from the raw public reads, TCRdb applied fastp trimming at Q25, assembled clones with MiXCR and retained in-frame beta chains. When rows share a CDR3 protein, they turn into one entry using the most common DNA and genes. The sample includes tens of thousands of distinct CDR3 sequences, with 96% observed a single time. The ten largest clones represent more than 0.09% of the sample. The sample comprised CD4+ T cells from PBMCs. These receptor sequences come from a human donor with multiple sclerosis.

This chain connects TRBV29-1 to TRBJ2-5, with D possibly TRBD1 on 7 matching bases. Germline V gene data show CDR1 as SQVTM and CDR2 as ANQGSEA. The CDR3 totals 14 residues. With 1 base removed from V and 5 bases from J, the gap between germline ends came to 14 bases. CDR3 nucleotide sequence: TGCAGCGTTGAAGGACAGGGAGGCGTCGAGACCCAGTACTTC. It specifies CSVEGQGGVETQYF.

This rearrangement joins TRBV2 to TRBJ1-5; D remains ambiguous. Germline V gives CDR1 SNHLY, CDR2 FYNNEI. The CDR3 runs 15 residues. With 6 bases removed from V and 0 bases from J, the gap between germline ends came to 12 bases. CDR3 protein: CASRPAGPSNQPQHF. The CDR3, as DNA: TGTGCCAGCAGACCCGCAGGCCCTAGCAATCAGCCCCAGCATTTT.

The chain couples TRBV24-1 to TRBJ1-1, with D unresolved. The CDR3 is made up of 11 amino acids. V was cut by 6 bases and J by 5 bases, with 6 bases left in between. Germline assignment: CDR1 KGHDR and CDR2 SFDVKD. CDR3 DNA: TGTGCCACCAGTCGAGGGACTGAAGCTTTCTTT. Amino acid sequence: CATSRGTEAFF.

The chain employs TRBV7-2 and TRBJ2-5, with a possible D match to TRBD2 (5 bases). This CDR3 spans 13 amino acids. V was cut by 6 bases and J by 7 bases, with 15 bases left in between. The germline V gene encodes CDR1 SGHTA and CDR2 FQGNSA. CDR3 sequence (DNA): TGTGCCAGCAGGGTAGAATCACGGGGGACCCAGTACTTC. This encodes CASRVESRGTQYF.

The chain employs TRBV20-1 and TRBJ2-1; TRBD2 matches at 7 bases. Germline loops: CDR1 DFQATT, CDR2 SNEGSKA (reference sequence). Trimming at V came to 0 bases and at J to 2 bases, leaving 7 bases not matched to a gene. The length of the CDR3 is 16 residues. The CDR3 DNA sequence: TGCAGTGCTAGAGATTACCGGGGGGAAACCTACAATGAGCAGTTCTTC. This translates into CSARDYRGETYNEQFF.

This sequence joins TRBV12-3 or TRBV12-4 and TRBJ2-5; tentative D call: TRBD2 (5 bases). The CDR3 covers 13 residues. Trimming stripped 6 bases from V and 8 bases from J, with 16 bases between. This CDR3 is CASSSDWRGTQYF. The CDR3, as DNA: TGTGCCAGCAGCTCGGACTGGAGAGGCACCCAGTACTTC.

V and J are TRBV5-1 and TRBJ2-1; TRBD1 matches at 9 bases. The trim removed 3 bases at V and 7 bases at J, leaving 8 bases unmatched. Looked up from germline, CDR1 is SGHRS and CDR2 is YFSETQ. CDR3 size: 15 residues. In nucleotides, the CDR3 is TGCGCCAGCAGCTCCCGGGACAGGGTCGGGAATGAGCAGTTCTTC. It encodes CASSSRDRVGNEQFF.